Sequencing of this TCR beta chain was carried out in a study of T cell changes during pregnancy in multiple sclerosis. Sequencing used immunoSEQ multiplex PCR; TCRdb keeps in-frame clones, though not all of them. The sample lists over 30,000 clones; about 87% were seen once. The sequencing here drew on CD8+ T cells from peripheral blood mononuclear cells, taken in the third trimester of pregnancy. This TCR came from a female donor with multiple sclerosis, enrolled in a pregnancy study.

CDR3 sequence (DNA): TGTGCCAGCAGCTTGGCTGACGCGGGCGGCTACACCTTC. It encodes CASSLADAGGYTF. The chain has TRBV5-6 and TRBJ1-2; no clear D. CDR3 size: 13 residues. Between the trimmed V and J ends, which lost 0 bases and 8 bases, there was a span of 11 bases. CDR1 and CDR2 (germline): SGHDT, YYEEEE.